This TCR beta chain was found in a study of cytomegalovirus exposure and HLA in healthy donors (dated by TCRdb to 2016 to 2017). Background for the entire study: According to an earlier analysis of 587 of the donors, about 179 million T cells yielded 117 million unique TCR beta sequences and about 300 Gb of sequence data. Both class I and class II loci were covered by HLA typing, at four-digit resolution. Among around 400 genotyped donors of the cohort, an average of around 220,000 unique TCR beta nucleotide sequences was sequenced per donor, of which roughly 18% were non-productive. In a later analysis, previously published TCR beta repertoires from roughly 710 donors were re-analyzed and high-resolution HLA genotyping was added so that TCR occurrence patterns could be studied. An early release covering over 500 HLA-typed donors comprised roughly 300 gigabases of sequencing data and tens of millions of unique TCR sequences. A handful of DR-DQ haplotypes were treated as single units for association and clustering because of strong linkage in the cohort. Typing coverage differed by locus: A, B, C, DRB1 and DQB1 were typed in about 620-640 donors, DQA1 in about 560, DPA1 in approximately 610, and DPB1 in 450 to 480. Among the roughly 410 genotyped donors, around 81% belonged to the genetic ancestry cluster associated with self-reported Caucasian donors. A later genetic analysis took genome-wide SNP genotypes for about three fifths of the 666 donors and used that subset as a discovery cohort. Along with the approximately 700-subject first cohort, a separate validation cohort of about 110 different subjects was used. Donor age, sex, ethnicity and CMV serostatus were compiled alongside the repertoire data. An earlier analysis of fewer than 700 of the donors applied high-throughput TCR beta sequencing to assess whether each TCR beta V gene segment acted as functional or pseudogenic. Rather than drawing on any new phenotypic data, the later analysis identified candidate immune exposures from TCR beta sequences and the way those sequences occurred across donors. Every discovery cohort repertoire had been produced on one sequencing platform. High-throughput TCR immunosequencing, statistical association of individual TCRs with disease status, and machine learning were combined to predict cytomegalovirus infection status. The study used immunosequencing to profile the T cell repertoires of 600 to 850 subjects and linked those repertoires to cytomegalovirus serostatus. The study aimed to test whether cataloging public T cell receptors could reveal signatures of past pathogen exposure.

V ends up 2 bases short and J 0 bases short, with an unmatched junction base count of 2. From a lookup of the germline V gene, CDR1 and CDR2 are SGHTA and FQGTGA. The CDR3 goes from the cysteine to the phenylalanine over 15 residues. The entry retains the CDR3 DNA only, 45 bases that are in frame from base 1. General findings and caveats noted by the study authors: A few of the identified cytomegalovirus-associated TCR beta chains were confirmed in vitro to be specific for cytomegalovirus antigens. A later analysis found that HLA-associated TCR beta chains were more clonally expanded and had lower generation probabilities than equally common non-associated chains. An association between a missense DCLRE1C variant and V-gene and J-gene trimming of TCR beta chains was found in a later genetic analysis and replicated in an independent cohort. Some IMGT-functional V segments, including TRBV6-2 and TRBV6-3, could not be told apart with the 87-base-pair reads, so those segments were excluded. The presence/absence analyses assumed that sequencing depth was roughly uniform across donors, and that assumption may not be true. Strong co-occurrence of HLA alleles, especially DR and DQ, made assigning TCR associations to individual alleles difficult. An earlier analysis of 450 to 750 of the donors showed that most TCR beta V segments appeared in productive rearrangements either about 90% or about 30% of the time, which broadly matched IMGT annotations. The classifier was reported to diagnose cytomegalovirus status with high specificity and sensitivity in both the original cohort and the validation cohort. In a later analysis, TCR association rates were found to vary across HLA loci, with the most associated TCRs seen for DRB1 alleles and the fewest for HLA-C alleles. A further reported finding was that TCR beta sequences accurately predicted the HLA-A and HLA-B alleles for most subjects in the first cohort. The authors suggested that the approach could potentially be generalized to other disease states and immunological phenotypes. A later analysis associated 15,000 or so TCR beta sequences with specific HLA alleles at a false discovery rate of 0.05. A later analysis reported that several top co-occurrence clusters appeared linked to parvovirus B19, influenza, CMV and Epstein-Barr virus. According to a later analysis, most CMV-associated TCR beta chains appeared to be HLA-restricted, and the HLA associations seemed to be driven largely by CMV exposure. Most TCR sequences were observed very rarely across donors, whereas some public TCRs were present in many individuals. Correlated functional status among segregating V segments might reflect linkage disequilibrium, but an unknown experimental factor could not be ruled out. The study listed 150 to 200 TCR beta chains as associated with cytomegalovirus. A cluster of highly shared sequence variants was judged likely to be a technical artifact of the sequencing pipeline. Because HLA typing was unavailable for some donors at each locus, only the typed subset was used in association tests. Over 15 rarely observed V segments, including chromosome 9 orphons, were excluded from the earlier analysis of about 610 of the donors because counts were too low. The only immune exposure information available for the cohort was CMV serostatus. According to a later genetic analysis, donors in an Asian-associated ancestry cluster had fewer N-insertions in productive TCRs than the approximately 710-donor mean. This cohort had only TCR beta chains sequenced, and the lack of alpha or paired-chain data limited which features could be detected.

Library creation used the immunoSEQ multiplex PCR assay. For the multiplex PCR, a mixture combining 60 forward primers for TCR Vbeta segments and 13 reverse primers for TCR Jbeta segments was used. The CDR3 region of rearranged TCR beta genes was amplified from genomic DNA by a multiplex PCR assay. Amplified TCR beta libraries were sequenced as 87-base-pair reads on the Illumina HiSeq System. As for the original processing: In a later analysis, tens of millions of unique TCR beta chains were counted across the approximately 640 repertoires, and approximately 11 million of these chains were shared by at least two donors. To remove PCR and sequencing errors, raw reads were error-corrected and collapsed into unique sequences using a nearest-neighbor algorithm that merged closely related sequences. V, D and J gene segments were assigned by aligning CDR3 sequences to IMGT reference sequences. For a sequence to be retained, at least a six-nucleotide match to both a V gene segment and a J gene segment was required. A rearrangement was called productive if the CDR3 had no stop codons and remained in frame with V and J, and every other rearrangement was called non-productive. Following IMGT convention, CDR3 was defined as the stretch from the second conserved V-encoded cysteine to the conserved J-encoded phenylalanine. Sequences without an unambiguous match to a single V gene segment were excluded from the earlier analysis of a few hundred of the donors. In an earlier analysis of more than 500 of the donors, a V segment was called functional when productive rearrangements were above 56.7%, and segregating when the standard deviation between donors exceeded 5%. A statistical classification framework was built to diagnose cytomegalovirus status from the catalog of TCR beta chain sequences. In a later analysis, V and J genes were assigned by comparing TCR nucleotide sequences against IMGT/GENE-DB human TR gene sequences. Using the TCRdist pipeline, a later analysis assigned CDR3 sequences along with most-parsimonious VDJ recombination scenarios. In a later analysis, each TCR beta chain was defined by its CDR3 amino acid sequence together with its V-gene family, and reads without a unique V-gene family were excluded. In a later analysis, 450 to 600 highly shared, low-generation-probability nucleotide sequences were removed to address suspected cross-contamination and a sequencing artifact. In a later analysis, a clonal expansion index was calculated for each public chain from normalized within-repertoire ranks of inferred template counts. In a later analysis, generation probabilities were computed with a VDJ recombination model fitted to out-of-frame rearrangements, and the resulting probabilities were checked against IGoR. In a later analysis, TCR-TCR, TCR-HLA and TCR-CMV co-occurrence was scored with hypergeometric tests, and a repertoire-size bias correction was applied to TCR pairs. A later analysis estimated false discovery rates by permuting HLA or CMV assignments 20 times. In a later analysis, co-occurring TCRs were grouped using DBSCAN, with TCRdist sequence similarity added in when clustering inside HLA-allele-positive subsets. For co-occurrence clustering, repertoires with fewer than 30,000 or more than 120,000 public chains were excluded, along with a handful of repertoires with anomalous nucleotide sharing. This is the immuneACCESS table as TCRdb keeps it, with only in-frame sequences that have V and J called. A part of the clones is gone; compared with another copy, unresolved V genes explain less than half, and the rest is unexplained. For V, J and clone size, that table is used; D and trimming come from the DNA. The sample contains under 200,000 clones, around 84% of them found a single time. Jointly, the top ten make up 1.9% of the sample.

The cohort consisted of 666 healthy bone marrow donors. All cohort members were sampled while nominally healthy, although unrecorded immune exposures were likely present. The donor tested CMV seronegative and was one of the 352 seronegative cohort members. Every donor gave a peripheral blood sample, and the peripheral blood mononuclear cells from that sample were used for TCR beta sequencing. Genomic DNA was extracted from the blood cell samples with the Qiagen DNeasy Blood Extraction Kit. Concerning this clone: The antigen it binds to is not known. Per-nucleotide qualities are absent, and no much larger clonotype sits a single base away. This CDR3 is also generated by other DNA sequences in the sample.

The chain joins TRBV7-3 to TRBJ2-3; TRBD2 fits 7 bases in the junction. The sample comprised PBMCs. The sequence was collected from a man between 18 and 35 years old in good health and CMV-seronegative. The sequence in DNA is TGTGCCAGCAGCTTAGCAGCGGGGAGCACAGATACGCAGTATTTT. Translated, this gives CASSLAAGSTDTQYF.